These 30 T cell receptor beta chains were all obtained from the same sample, sequenced in a study of beta chain features in type 1 diabetes (dated 2018 in TCRdb). Receptor libraries were prepared by the immunoSEQ multiplex PCR assay. All of the isolated RNA was reverse transcribed with the High Capacity cDNA Reverse Transcription Kit, so expressed TCRB transcripts were sequenced. TCRdb holds this immuneACCESS table with in-frame rearrangements only. Some clones are missing; in checked studies, unresolved V genes explain under half, and the rest has no known cause. This sample has about 360,000 clones in its table, and roughly 13% of those were observed once. The ten largest make up around 0.015% of the sample. What was sequenced was naive CD4+ T cells from blood. The cell subset or site label on this specimen signifies: true naive CD4+ T cells. The receptors come from a man between 18 and 29 years old in good health.

The table lists this clone with a few counts. V usage is TRBV6-1 and J usage is TRBJ2-7; 7 bases line up with TRBD2. Germline trimming cut 2 bases from V and 3 bases from J; bases unmatched to any gene: 13. CDR1 is MNHNS, CDR2 SASEGT, per germline. The CDR3 has 17 amino acids. The CDR3 sequence: CASSELGGGRYGYEQYF. For the CDR3, the DNA is TGTGCCAGCAGTGAACTCGGGGGAGGGAGGTATGGCTACGAGCAGTACTTC.

The chain joins TRBV2 to TRBJ1-5; no clear D gene. V was shortened by 6 bases and J by 4 bases, with 10 bases between the two germline ends. The CDR3 length is 13 residues. Germline assignment: CDR1 SNHLY and CDR2 FYNNEI. As DNA, the CDR3 is TGTGCCAGCAGCGGTCAGGATAATCAGCCCCAGCATTTT. This gives the protein CASSGQDNQPQHF.

The chain employs TRBV28 and TRBJ2-2; D call uncertain. Looked up from germline, CDR1 is MDHEN and CDR2 is SYDVKM. The CDR3 runs to 14 residues. V lost 2 bases to trimming and J lost 5 bases, with 9 bases between them. The DNA of the CDR3 is TGTGCCAGCAGTTTAGACTGGCGTACCGGGGAGCTGTTTTTT. Encoded protein: CASSLDWRTGELFF.

V and J are TRBV4-3 and TRBJ2-1, with 7 nucleotides matching TRBD1. This CDR3 is built from 13 residues. The germline gives CDR1 LGHNA, CDR2 YSLEER. V shed 6 bases and J 3 bases; nucleotides not matched to a gene: 2. CDR3 residues: CASSGQVYNEQFF. The CDR3 bases are TGCGCCAGCAGTGGACAGGTCTACAATGAGCAGTTCTTC.

This clone has a handful of counts. The chain uses TRBV6-1 and TRBJ2-2, with 8 bases aligning to TRBD2. In germline, CDR1 is MNHNS, CDR2 SASEGT. V shed 5 bases and J 3 bases; nucleotides not matched to a gene: 5. The CDR3 extends over 15 amino acids. As DNA, the CDR3 is TGTGCCAGCAGTCTCGGGAGGGCCGACACCGGGGAGCTGTTTTTT. Protein sequence: CASSLGRADTGELFF.

This clone was counted between two and nine times. This chain uses TRBV29-1 with TRBJ1-3; 7 nucleotides match TRBD1. The length of the CDR3 is 13 residues. Germline V gives CDR1 SQVTM, CDR2 ANQGSEA. V was pared by 7 bases and J by 4 bases, with 7 bases of the junction left unmatched. The CDR3 coding sequence is TGCAGCGGAGGGACAGATCTCGGAAACACCATATATTTT. Protein sequence: CSGGTDLGNTIYF.

This clone was seen a few times. This chain links TRBV7-9 with TRBJ1-5, with D possibly being TRBD1 (5 bases). The V end lost 5 bases, the J end lost 5 bases, and 16 bases lay between the germline ends. Per germline, CDR1 SEHNR and CDR2 FQNEAQ (reference sequence). The CDR3 consists of 15 residues. CDR3 region: CASSLPPGGDQPQHF. For the CDR3, the DNA is TGTGCCAGCAGCCTCCCTCCGGGGGGAGATCAGCCCCAGCATTTT. Supplemented by reference TRBV7-9 and TRBJ1-5, the full variable domain reads DTGVSQNPRHKITKRGQNVTFRCDPISEHNRLYWYRQTLGQGPEFLTYFQNEAQLEKSRLLSDRFSAERPKGSFSTLEIQRTEQGDSAMYLCASSLPPGGDQPQHFGDGTRLSIL.

J is TRBJ2-2 and V is TRBV25-1, with D unclear. Germline V lookup: CDR1 MGHDK, CDR2 SYGVNS. Trimming pared 4 bases from V and 1 base from J, leaving 10 bases between. This CDR3 has 15 amino acids. CDR3 sequence: CASSVLAGNTGELFF. In nucleotides, the CDR3 is TGTGCCAGCAGTGTTCTGGCAGGGAACACCGGGGAGCTGTTTTTT.

This clone was counted a few times. DNA of the CDR3: TGTGCCAGCAGCGTAGCCGGGGGGGGCGCCCGGTACTACGAGCAGTACTTC. This sequence encodes CASSVAGGGARYYEQYF. V gene TRBV9 combines with J gene TRBJ2-7, with TRBD2 identical over 8 bases. This CDR3 has 17 residues. J lost 3 bases, V lost 0 bases, and 11 bases had no gene match. Germline values: CDR1 SGDLS, CDR2 YYNGEE.

This sequence joins TRBV9 and TRBJ2-7; D gene uncertain. Germline assignment: CDR1 SGDLS and CDR2 YYNGEE. Trimming removed 4 bases at V and 0 bases at J, with 14 bases between. The CDR3 consists of 15 residues. In DNA, the CDR3 is TGTGCCAGCAGCCCTAGTGTACTCGACTCCTACGAGCAGTACTTC. This translates into CASSPSVLDSYEQYF.

In its sample, this clone was seen a few times. The V call is TRBV7-2, the J call TRBJ1-2, with unresolved D. Per germline, CDR1 SGHTA and CDR2 FQGNSA. Trimming removed 10 bases from V and 4 bases from J, with 19 bases in between. The CDR3 runs 14 residues. CDR3 amino acids: CATQAPGLFYGYTF. DNA for the CDR3: TGTGCCACCCAGGCTCCCGGTCTGTTCTATGGCTACACCTTC.

The chain uses TRBV28 and TRBJ2-3, with D possibly matching TRBD2 (6 bases). The CDR3 covers 15 residues. The V end lost 6 bases, the J end lost 3 bases, and 16 bases lay between the germline ends. CDR1 MDHEN and CDR2 SYDVKM come from the germline V gene. DNA for the CDR3: TGTGCCAGCAGCTCACCGGGAGAGAGAACAGATACGCAGTATTTT. Its translation: CASSSPGERTDTQYF.

The chain has TRBV28 and TRBJ1-3, with 8 positions matching TRBD1. J was trimmed by 1 base and V by 6 bases; bases with no gene match: 5. The CDR3 runs to 15 residues. Germline CDR1 reads MDHEN; CDR2 reads SYDVKM. The CDR3 sequence is CASRFRGPSGNTIYF. In nucleotides, the CDR3 is TGTGCCAGCAGATTCAGGGGGCCGTCTGGAAACACCATATATTTT.

This clone has a handful of counts. The chain joins TRBV28 to TRBJ2-7; D might be TRBD2 (6 bases). V lost 6 bases and J 2 bases, leaving 11 bases between the germline ends. The CDR3 extends over 13 amino acids. Germline-derived CDR1 and CDR2 are MDHEN and SYDVKM. CDR3: CASSGTPTYEQYF. The CDR3 DNA is TGTGCCAGCAGCGGGACTCCAACCTACGAGCAGTACTTC.

This chain uses TRBV6-1 with TRBJ2-7; 7 bases line up with TRBD2. The CDR3 runs 13 residues. The V segment lost 6 bases and the J segment 2 bases; nucleotides outside the gene matches: 4. Germline V gene data show CDR1 as MNHNS and CDR2 as SASEGT. The CDR3 bases are TGTGCCAGCAGGGCTAGCGGTACCTACGAGCAGTACTTC. It codes for CASRASGTYEQYF.

This clone occurred a few times. The chain joins TRBV7-9 to TRBJ1-1; possibly TRBD1 for D (6 bases). The V end lost 5 bases, the J end lost 6 bases, and 16 bases lay between the germline ends. This CDR3 has 14 amino acids. Germline lookup yields CDR1 SEHNR and CDR2 FQNEAQ (reference sequence). CDR3 sequence: CASSPRPRGPEAFF. The CDR3 DNA follows: TGTGCCAGCAGCCCCCGTCCCAGGGGCCCTGAAGCTTTCTTT.

The chain carries TRBV7-3 and TRBJ2-3; 8 bases align to TRBD2. There are 16 residues in the CDR3. J was trimmed by 3 bases and V by 1 base; bases with no gene match: 6. Looked up from germline, CDR1 is SGHTA and CDR2 is FQGTGA. This CDR3 reads CASSLMAGGATDTQYF. CDR3 sequence (DNA): TGTGCCAGCAGCTTAATGGCGGGGGGCGCTACAGATACGCAGTATTTT.

This clone came up a few times. The V and J genes are TRBV18 and TRBJ2-1, with 12 nucleotides matching TRBD2. The CDR3 length is 18 residues. CDR1 and CDR2 from the germline V gene are KGHSH and LQKENI. V was clipped by 4 bases and J by 5 bases; unmatched bases: 12. This chain's CDR3 is CASSLRTSLAGGHNEQFF. Written as DNA, the CDR3 is TGTGCCAGCTCACTTCGGACCTCACTAGCGGGAGGACACAATGAGCAGTTCTTC. Filled out from reference TRBV18 and TRBJ2-1, the complete variable domain reads NAGVMQNPRHLVRRRGQEARLRCSPMKGHSHVYWYRQLPEEGLKFMVYLQKENIIDESGMPKERFSAEFPKEGPSILRIQQVVRGDSAAYFCASSLRTSLAGGHNEQFFGPGTRLTVL.

The V gene is TRBV7-9, the J gene TRBJ2-1; D is perhaps TRBD2 (7 bases). Germline CDR1 reads SEHNR; CDR2 reads FQNEAQ (reference sequence). V lost 1 base and J 5 bases, leaving 12 bases between the germline ends. The CDR3 is made up of 15 amino acids. The CDR3 sequence is CASSLVGGAHNEQFF. DNA for the CDR3: TGTGCCAGCAGCTTAGTAGGGGGGGCGCACAATGAGCAGTTCTTC.

The sample holds a few counts of this clone. This chain links TRBV30 with TRBJ2-7; D is perhaps TRBD1 (5 bases). The CDR3 totals 12 residues. Between the trimmed V and J ends, which lost 0 bases and 9 bases, there was a span of 12 bases. Per the germline V gene, CDR1 is GTSNPN and CDR2 is SVGIG (reference sequence). CDR3 sequence: CAWSVEPRGQYF. CDR3 DNA: TGTGCCTGGAGTGTAGAACCAAGGGGGCAGTACTTC.

The chain uses TRBV29-1 and TRBJ2-1; the D gene is possibly TRBD2 (5 bases). V lost 1 base and J lost 4, with 8 bases in between. CDR1 and CDR2 (germline): SQVTM, ANQGSEA. The length of the CDR3 is 13 residues. CDR3 sequence (DNA): TGCAGCGTTGAAGTGGGCGGGTACAATGAGCAGTTCTTC. Translated: CSVEVGGYNEQFF.

This clone came up a few times. The chain couples TRBV11-2 to TRBJ2-3; 8 bases align to TRBD2. The CDR3 sequence is 15 residues long. The germline V gene encodes CDR1 SGHAT and CDR2 FQNNGV. Trimming cost V 6 bases and J 2 bases; bases outside gene matches: 7. The CDR3 sequence is CASSQRGGDTDTQYF. CDR3 coding DNA: TGTGCCAGCAGTCAACGGGGGGGGGACACAGATACGCAGTATTTT.

The chain couples TRBV28 to TRBJ2-7; no clear D gene. Germline V gene sequence: CDR1 MDHEN, CDR2 SYDVKM. CDR3 length equals 11 residues. Trimming took off 4 bases at V and 7 bases at J, with 8 bases between the two ends. In DNA, the CDR3 is TGTGCCAGCAGTTCTAGTTGGGAGCAGTACTTC. It yields the protein CASSSSWEQYF. The variable domain in full, with the rest retrieved from reference TRBV28 and TRBJ2-7, is DVKVTQSSRYLVKRTGEKVFLECVQDMDHENMFWYRQDPGLGLRLIYFSYDVKMKEKGDIPEGYSVSREKKERFSLILESASTNQTSMYLCASSSSWEQYFGPGTRLTVT.

The chain links TRBV29-1 to TRBJ2-5; TRBD2 aligns across 12 bases. Unmatched junction bases numbered 3, after V lost 7 bases and J lost 3 bases. This CDR3 has 13 residues. Germline lookup yields CDR1 SQVTM and CDR2 ANQGSEA. The CDR3 spells CSARLAGEETQYF. The CDR3 DNA is TGCAGCGCCAGACTAGCGGGAGAAGAGACCCAGTACTTC.

This clone was counted many times. The CDR3, as DNA: TGTGCCAGCAGCCCCGACAGGTTGTGGGTCGAGCAGTACTTC. Amino acid sequence: CASSPDRLWVEQYF. The chain links TRBV7-9 to TRBJ2-7, with D tentatively TRBD1 (6 bases). Germline CDR1 SEHNR, CDR2 FQNEAQ (reference sequence). With 5 bases removed from V and 6 bases from J, the gap between germline ends came to 17 bases. This CDR3 has 14 residues.

The rearrangement links TRBV7-3 to TRBJ1-2; D is undetermined. The CDR3 is 14 amino acids. V gave up 2 bases and J gave up 8 bases, with 15 bases separating them. CDR1 and CDR2 (germline): SGHTA, FQGTGA. DNA for the CDR3: TGTGCCAGCAGCTTAGACCCATCGGGTTACGGCTACACCTTC. Translating it yields CASSLDPSGYGYTF.

This clone was observed a few times. The chain carries TRBV15 and TRBJ1-1; possible D gene TRBD1, 5 bases. This CDR3 is built from 13 residues. Trimming pared 3 bases from V and 0 bases from J, leaving 5 bases between. From germline, CDR1 is LNHNV and CDR2 YYDKDF (reference sequence). The CDR3 bases are TGTGCCACCAGCAGCAGGGTGAACACTGAAGCTTTCTTT. It translates to CATSSRVNTEAFF.

This clone was observed a handful of times. V and J are TRBV4-3 and TRBJ2-1; the D gene is possibly TRBD1 (5 bases). Germline lookup yields CDR1 LGHNA and CDR2 YSLEER. The CDR3 runs 15 residues. V was trimmed by 0 bases and J by 5 bases, leaving 11 bases between them. The CDR3 DNA reads TGCGCCAGCAGCCAAGATGGCAGGGCCCACAATGAGCAGTTCTTC. Its protein is CASSQDGRAHNEQFF.

There are a few counts of this clone. The gene calls are TRBV21-1 and TRBJ2-7; whether TRBD2, the table's D call, matches the DNA was not checked. TRBV21-1 is a pseudogene segment. The CDR3 extends over 13 amino acids. Written as DNA, the CDR3 is TGTGCCAGCAGCCTTTACCACTTAGTCGAGCAGTACTTC. Translating it yields CASSLYHLVEQYF.

The gene calls are TRBV9 and TRBJ2-6, with TRBD2 as a possible D gene (5 bases). The V end lost 4 bases, the J end lost 0 bases, and 11 bases lay between the germline ends. Germline assignment: CDR1 SGDLS and CDR2 YYNGEE. The CDR3 is made up of 16 amino acids. The CDR3 here is CASSRRRLSGANVLTF. CDR3 sequence (DNA): TGTGCCAGCAGCCGCAGGAGGCTCTCTGGGGCCAACGTCCTGACTTTC.